Below, 8 T cell receptor beta chains from the same sample are listed, as sequenced in a study of cytomegalovirus exposure and HLA in healthy donors (dated by TCRdb to 2017 to 2019). Library prep was done by the immunoSEQ multiplex PCR assay. A mixture of 60 forward primers for TCR Vbeta segments and 13 reverse primers for TCR Jbeta segments was used in the multiplex PCR. The table was pulled from immuneACCESS by TCRdb, which kept in-frame rearrangements only. Such tables lose some clones; where checked, under half of the loss comes from unresolved V genes, and the rest has no known cause. Here the sample has tens of thousands of clones; under 85% occur a single time. The ten largest clones represent 8% to 9.5% of the sample. The sample taken for sequencing was PBMCs. Receptor source: a woman in her 40s in good health and CMV-seropositive.

The rearrangement joins TRBV5-1 to TRBJ2-1; D remains unclear. The CDR3 spans 15 residues. Germline V gives CDR1 SGHRS, CDR2 YFSETQ. V dropped 1 base and J dropped 1 base, with 9 bases sitting between them. This CDR3 reads CASSLSVESYNEQFF. As DNA, the CDR3 is TGCGCCAGCAGCTTGAGCGTCGAATCCTACAATGAGCAGTTCTTC.

V gene TRBV4-3 combines with J gene TRBJ2-3, with 9 bases lining up with TRBD2. Germline lookup yields CDR1 LGHNA and CDR2 YSLEER. The CDR3 sequence is 18 residues long. J gave up 2 bases and V 3 bases, and 12 bases lay outside the gene matches. The CDR3 spells CASSHASPGLAFTDTQYF. As DNA, the CDR3 is TGCGCCAGCAGCCATGCGTCCCCGGGACTAGCTTTCACAGATACGCAGTATTTT.

The V gene is TRBV7-9, the J gene TRBJ2-3, with 13 positions matching TRBD2. The CDR3 loop spans 16 amino acids. Germline V gene data show CDR1 as SEHNR and CDR2 as FQNEAQ (reference sequence). J lost 5 bases, V lost 5 bases, and 7 bases had no gene match. CDR3 nucleotides: TGTGCCAGCAGCCTAACTAGCGGGGGGGGTGAAGATACGCAGTATTTT. Its protein product is CASSLTSGGGEDTQYF.

This clone was found once. This chain joins TRBV19 and TRBJ1-2, with D possibly TRBD1 on 5 matching bases. There are 14 residues in the CDR3. With 6 bases removed from V and 6 bases from J, the gap between germline ends came to 17 bases. Germline values: CDR1 LNHDA, CDR2 SQIVND (reference sequence). The CDR3 nucleotides read TGTGCCAGTAGCGACGGGAGGGACCTAGATGGCTACACCTTC. Translation: CASSDGRDLDGYTF. Full variable domain (missing parts from reference TRBV19 and TRBJ1-2): DGGITQSPKYLFRKEGQNVTLSCEQNLNHDAMYWYRQDPGQGLRLIYYSQIVNDFQKGDIAEGYSVSREKKESFPLTVTSAQKNPTAFYLCASSDGRDLDGYTFGSGTRLTVV.

This clone was observed a handful of times. The CDR3 sequence: CSVQTVRGETQYF. CDR3 DNA sequence: TGCAGCGTCCAGACAGTCAGGGGAGAGACCCAGTACTTC. The genes are TRBV29-1 and TRBJ2-5; D might be TRBD1 (6 bases). This CDR3 region has 13 residues. V was cut by 6 bases and J by 4 bases, with 15 bases left in between. CDR1 and CDR2 from the germline V gene are SQVTM and ANQGSEA. The full variable domain, rest sourced from reference TRBV29-1 and TRBJ2-5, is SAVISQKPSRDICQRGTSLTIQCQVDSQVTMMFWYRQQPGQSLTLIATANQGSEATYESGFVIDKFPISRPNLTFSTLTVSNMSPEDSSIYLCSVQTVRGETQYFGPGTRLLVL.

This clone occurred once. J is TRBJ1-1 and V is TRBV12-2. TRBV12-2 is marked as a pseudogene. There are 14 residues in the CDR3. In nucleotides, the CDR3 is TGTGCAAGTCGCTGTGGACGGGGGAACACTGAAGCTTTCTTT. It is translated as CASRCGRGNTEAFF.

V usage is TRBV11-2 and J usage is TRBJ2-3; perhaps TRBD1 as D (6 bases). V gave up 7 bases and J gave up 4 bases, with 15 bases separating them. There are 14 residues in the CDR3. Germline V CDR1 and CDR2: SGHAT, FQNNGV. This CDR3 reads CASTQGFYPDTQYF. CDR3 nucleotides: TGTGCCAGCACCCAGGGGTTTTATCCAGATACGCAGTATTTT. Using reference TRBV11-2 and TRBJ2-3 for the parts outside the CDR3, the full variable domain is EAGVAQSPRYKIIEKRQSVAFWCNPISGHATLYWYQQILGQGPKLLIQFQNNGVVDDSQLPKDRFSAERLKGVDSTLKIQPAKLEDSAVYLCASTQGFYPDTQYFGPGTRLTVL.

This clone was seen only a few times. The chain couples TRBV5-6 to TRBJ2-2, with 9 bases lining up with TRBD1. The CDR3 runs to 14 residues. From germline, CDR1 is SGHDT and CDR2 YYEEEE. The trim removed 3 bases at V and 6 bases at J, leaving 3 bases unmatched. CDR3 bases: TGTGCCAGCAGCTCGGACAGGGGAGCCGGGGAGCTGTTTTTT. Its translation: CASSSDRGAGELFF.